This is a list of T cell receptor beta chains from one sample in a study of T cells in Graves' hyperthyroidism and ophthalmopathy. TCRdb re-derived calls from the multiplex PCR reads in MiXCR, one entry per CDR3 protein. Of some 700,000 distinct CDR3 sequences listed, 17% are singletons. Sequencing used blood. These receptors all stem from a man over 45 with Graves' hyperthyroidism. Both conserved end residues are trimmed from each CDR3. Not all rows give a size; the values are once, few, many and, for expanded clones, a class.

J gene | clone size | V gene | CDR3 protein
TRBJ2-5 | many | TRBV10-1 | ASSEGLSQETQY
TRBJ2-3 | few | TRBV19 | ASSPRTADTQY
TRBJ1-1 | many | TRBV5-1 | ASSPPGLSEAF
TRBJ2-3 | few | TRBV7-9 | ASSSLAGGHPDTQY
TRBJ2-7 | few | TRBV5-1 | ASRKTGSIFPYEQY
TRBJ2-6 | many | TRBV2 | ASSRPGLALDGANVLT
TRBJ2-7 | many | TRBV27 | ASYQTRPGQGIYEQY
TRBJ1-6 | NA | TRBV6-1 | ASRRTGQGNSPLH
TRBJ1-2 | NA | TRBV28 | ASCHPSRDIIYGYT
TRBJ2-4 | NA | TRBV28 | ATQGGGAKNIQY
TRBJ2-5 | many | TRBV28 | ASSPRQGLETQY
TRBJ2-7 | few | TRBV5-1 | ASSLSSYYEQY
TRBJ2-7 | many | TRBV29-1 | SVGGASYEQY
TRBJ1-2 | many | TRBV15 | ATSRVEGVGGYT
TRBJ1-1 | many | TRBV29-1 | SVAFLAGTNTEAF
TRBJ1-1 | many | TRBV30 | AWSTRGDTEAF
TRBJ2-2 | few | TRBV7-3 | ASSLSGIWTGELF
TRBJ2-3 | many | TRBV28 | ASRETGGTQY
TRBJ1-2 | NA | TRBV27 | ASRGVGSSYGYT
TRBJ2-7 | many | TRBV2 | ASVRDRGGEQY